Below, 9 T cell receptor beta chains from the same sample are listed, as sequenced in a study of CD8 T cells in Susac syndrome. With random hexamers, reverse transcription was performed on roughly 0.45 to 1 ug of RNA. MiXCR, run by TCRdb on the immunoSEQ multiplex PCR reads, gives a single entry per CDR3 protein. The sample lists 70,000 to 85,000 distinct CDR3 sequences; about 96% were seen once. Sequenced sample: CD8+ T cells from PBMCs. The receptors here all came from a human donor with Susac syndrome.

The chain recombines TRBV6-2 or TRBV6-3 with TRBJ2-7; TRBD2 matches at 7 bases. V gave up 4 bases and J gave up 5 bases; unmatched junction bases: 5. This CDR3 has 13 residues. From germline, CDR1 is MNHEY and CDR2 SVGEGT. CDR3 nucleotide sequence: TGTGCCAGCAGTTCGGGGACTAAGAACGAGCAGTACTTC. The encoded protein is CASSSGTKNEQYF.

The chain employs TRBV5-1 and TRBJ1-1, with D tentatively TRBD1 (6 bases). The CDR3 sequence is 14 residues long. Germline CDR1 is SGHRS and CDR2 is YFSETQ. Trimming stripped 0 bases from V and 7 bases from J, with 13 bases between. This CDR3 is CASSLDGQFSEAFF. CDR3 coding DNA: TGCGCCAGCAGCTTGGACGGACAGTTTAGTGAAGCTTTCTTT.

CDR3 sequence (DNA): TGTGCCACCAGCAGAGATCTTTCCCCCAGCGCTGGAGGCTACACCTTC. This gives the protein CATSRDLSPSAGGYTF. J is TRBJ1-2 and V is TRBV15; D remains ambiguous. V lost 0 bases and J lost 8, with 19 bases in between. From germline, CDR1 is LNHNV and CDR2 YYDKDF (reference sequence). The CDR3 runs to 16 residues. Together with reference TRBV15 and TRBJ1-2, the CDR3 gives the full variable domain: DAMVIQNPRYQVTQFGKPVTLSCSQTLNHNVMYWYQQKSSQAPKLLFHYYDKDFNNEADTPDNFQSRRPNTSFCFLDIRSPGLGDTAMYLCATSRDLSPSAGGYTFGSGTRLTVV.

This clonotype was seen just once. The J gene is TRBJ2-5, the V gene TRBV29-1; 7 bases are a match to TRBD2. The germline gives CDR1 SQVTM, CDR2 ANQGSEA. CDR3 length: 14 amino acids. V dropped 6 bases and J dropped 7; count of bases not matched to a gene: 14. The CDR3 nucleotides are TGCAGCGTCCCGGGGGGTCGGGCGGGGTGGACCCAGTACTTC. Its translation is CSVPGGRAGWTQYF. The whole variable domain, filled in from reference TRBV29-1 and TRBJ2-5, reads SAVISQKPSRDICQRGTSLTIQCQVDSQVTMMFWYRQQPGQSLTLIATANQGSEATYESGFVIDKFPISRPNLTFSTLTVSNMSPEDSSIYLCSVPGGRAGWTQYFGPGTRLLVL.

The rearrangement uses TRBV29-1 and TRBJ2-7; 11 nucleotides line up with TRBD2. The J segment lost 4 bases and the V segment lost 6 bases, leaving 11 bases of the junction unmatched. Looked up from germline, CDR1 is SQVTM and CDR2 is ANQGSEA. There are 15 residues in the CDR3. Written as DNA, the CDR3 is TGCAGCGTGGAACTAGCGGGAGTCCATTCGTACGAGCAGTACTTC. It specifies CSVELAGVHSYEQYF.

The V and J genes are TRBV6-5 and TRBJ1-2; TRBD1 matches 10 bases. Germline-derived CDR1 and CDR2 are MNHEY and SVGAGI. J was trimmed by 7 bases and V by 2 bases; bases with no gene match: 7. This CDR3 contains 15 residues. CDR3 sequence (DNA): TGTGCCAGCAGTTACAACCGACAGGGGGCAATTGGCTACACCTTC. Translation gives CASSYNRQGAIGYTF.

V and J are TRBV3-1 and TRBJ2-6; tentatively, D is TRBD1 (5 bases). V dropped 6 bases and J dropped 1 base, with 13 bases sitting between them. The CDR3 is 16 residues long. Germline CDR1 LGHDT, CDR2 YNNKEL (reference sequence). This chain's CDR3 is CASRPFPGSGANVLTF. CDR3 DNA: TGTGCCAGCAGACCATTCCCAGGGTCTGGGGCCAACGTCCTGACTTTC.

CDR3: CASSGGQGAGETQYF. The DNA for the CDR3 is TGTGCCAGCAGCGGCGGACAGGGGGCCGGGGAGACCCAGTACTTC. The chain carries TRBV9 and TRBJ2-5; 11 positions agree with TRBD1. The junction had 6 bases not matched to a gene; V was cut back by 3 bases and J by 5 bases. CDR1 and CDR2 from the germline V gene are SGDLS and YYNGEE. The CDR3 spans 15 residues.

V is TRBV30 and J is TRBJ1-5; 9 positions match TRBD1. The CDR3 spans 14 residues. Germline trimming cut 5 bases from V and 7 bases from J; bases unmatched to any gene: 9. Germline CDR1 and CDR2: GTSNPN and SVGIG (reference sequence). CDR3 DNA sequence: TGTGCCTGGCCGGGGGGACAGGGAATGCAGCCCCAGCATTTT. Amino acids: CAWPGGQGMQPQHF.